The 3 T cell receptor beta chains reported below all come from one sample, sequenced in a study of blood T cell repertoires in COVID-19. Data came from immunoSEQ multiplex PCR; TCRdb stores just in-frame clones and leaves some out. The sample lists approximately 190,000 clones; nearly 85% were seen once. Specimen: peripheral blood. The receptors here all came from a woman in her thirties with acute or convalescent COVID-19.

V is TRBV27 and J is TRBJ2-3; tentatively, D is TRBD2 (6 bases). Germline loops: CDR1 MNHEY, CDR2 SMNVEV (reference sequence). V was shortened by 6 bases and J by 2 bases, with 12 bases between the two germline ends. This CDR3 is 14 amino acids long. This CDR3 is CASRGGLSTDTQYF. CDR3 bases: TGTGCCAGCAGGGGGGGTTTGTCCACAGATACGCAGTATTTT.

This rearrangement joins TRBV30 to TRBJ2-5; 9 bases fit TRBD2. CDR1 is GTSNPN and CDR2 is SVGIG in the germline V gene (reference sequence). J was trimmed by 2 bases and V by 2 bases; bases with no gene match: 15. This CDR3 region has 18 residues. The CDR3 protein is CAWSPPLAGYICQETQYF. The CDR3 nucleotides read TGTGCCTGGAGTCCCCCGCTAGCGGGATACATCTGTCAAGAGACCCAGTACTTC.

This clone was detected ten times or more. The V call is TRBV5-1, the J call TRBJ1-1; D ambiguous. The length of the CDR3 is 14 residues. V was cut by 1 base and J by 0 bases, with 7 bases left in between. CDR1 and CDR2 from the germline V gene are SGHRS and YFSETQ. The CDR3 DNA sequence: TGCGCCAGCAGCTTGCGGAGCATGAACACTGAAGCTTTCTTT. It codes for CASSLRSMNTEAFF.